The next 22 T cell receptor beta chains were all read from a single sample in a study of CD8+ T cells in alopecia areata. This sample's treatment: oral pan-JAK inhibitor, 5-10 mg twice daily. Sequencing relied on a cDNA template that was reverse transcribed from extracted RNA. Profiling relied on immunoSEQ multiplex PCR, and the TCRdb table lists in-frame clones only, not all of them. The profile shows fewer than 250,000 clones, around three fifths of them singletons. The material sequenced was CD4+ T cells sorted from blood, taken at week 24, from a patient treated with tofacitinib. These receptors all come from a human donor with alopecia areata.

The V call is TRBV7-2, the J call TRBJ1-6; the D gene is possibly TRBD1 (5 bases). Germline V gene sequence: CDR1 SGHTA, CDR2 FQGNSA. This CDR3 region has 17 residues. Trimming took off 1 base at V and 7 bases at J, with 17 bases between the two ends. In DNA form, the CDR3 reads TGTGCCAGCAGCTTAGGACCCCCGGGACGGTACAATTCACCCCTCCACTTT. Protein: CASSLGPPGRYNSPLHF.

This clone turned up a few times. The CDR3 is CASSLDSRGDEKLFF. CDR3 sequence (DNA): TGTGCCAGCAGCTTGGATTCCAGGGGGGATGAAAAACTGTTTTTT. The chain carries TRBV5-4 and TRBJ1-4; 7 bases align to TRBD1. The J segment lost 6 bases and the V segment lost 0 bases, leaving 5 bases of the junction unmatched. CDR3 size: 15 residues. Germline assignment: CDR1 SGHNT and CDR2 YYREEE (reference sequence).

The chain recombines TRBV30 with TRBJ1-1, with D uncertain. The germline gives CDR1 GTSNPN, CDR2 SVGIG (reference sequence). Trimming removed 0 bases from V and 1 base from J, with 6 bases in between. This CDR3 spans 13 amino acids. CDR3 sequence: CAWSVFQNTEAFF. In DNA, the CDR3 is TGTGCCTGGAGTGTATTCCAGAACACTGAAGCTTTCTTT.

There are a few counts of this clone. The chain carries TRBV29-1 and TRBJ2-7, with no clear D. Trimming took 6 bases from V and 2 from J, leaving 11 bases between them. This CDR3 has 12 amino acids. Germline V gives CDR1 SQVTM, CDR2 ANQGSEA. CDR3 nucleotide sequence: TGCAGCGTCAAACCTCGGACCTACGAGCAGTACTTC. It specifies CSVKPRTYEQYF.

The V call is TRBV30, the J call TRBJ2-7, with TRBD1 identical over 9 bases. The CDR3 is 14 amino acids. CDR1 is GTSNPN, CDR2 SVGIG, per germline (reference sequence). With 2 bases clipped from V and 6 bases from J, the junction kept 8 bases outside the gene matches. CDR3 coding DNA: TGTGCCTGGAGTCTCCGGACAGGGGACTCCGAGCAGTACTTC. Amino acid sequence: CAWSLRTGDSEQYF.

This clone was seen more than once but under ten times. The same CDR3 is also encoded by other DNA sequences in this sample. V is TRBV29-1 and J is TRBJ1-2; D is unresolved. CDR3 length: 11 residues. Deletions cut 2 bases from V and 4 bases from J, with 5 bases between. The germline CDR1 and CDR2 sequences are SQVTM and ANQGSEA. This chain's CDR3 is CSVESGYGYTF. Written as DNA, the CDR3 is TGCAGCGTTGAATCGGGCTATGGCTACACCTTC. The full variable domain, completed using reference TRBV29-1 and TRBJ1-2, is SAVISQKPSRDICQRGTSLTIQCQVDSQVTMMFWYRQQPGQSLTLIATANQGSEATYESGFVIDKFPISRPNLTFSTLTVSNMSPEDSSIYLCSVESGYGYTFGSGTRLTVV.

This chain links TRBV10-3 with TRBJ2-2; D is possibly TRBD1 (5 bases). This CDR3 region has 13 residues. The germline V gene encodes CDR1 ENHRY and CDR2 SYGVKD. Trimming shortened V by 5 bases and J by 1 base, and 5 bases separated the two germline ends. The CDR3 nucleotides are TGTGCCATCAGTACAGGGAACACCGGGGAGCTGTTTTTT. It codes for CAISTGNTGELFF.

This chain connects TRBV5-1 to TRBJ2-7; TRBD1 matches at 11 bases. J was trimmed by 6 bases and V by 4 bases; bases with no gene match: 6. The CDR3 consists of 14 residues. Germline CDR1 and CDR2: SGHRS and YFSETQ. In DNA form, the CDR3 reads TGCGCCAGCAGCGCGGGACAGGGGGGTGGCGAGCAGTACTTC. This encodes CASSAGQGGGEQYF. Together with reference TRBV5-1 and TRBJ2-7, the CDR3 gives the full variable domain: KAGVTQTPRYLIKTRGQQVTLSCSPISGHRSVSWYQQTPGQGLQFLFEYFSETQRNKGNFPGRFSGRQFSNSRSEMNVSTLELGDSALYLCASSAGQGGGEQYFGPGTRLTVT.

This sequence joins TRBV25-1 and TRBJ1-1; D might be TRBD1 (6 bases). The germline gives CDR1 MGHDK, CDR2 SYGVNS. This CDR3 contains 15 residues. Trimming left V 4 bases short and J 1 base short, with 13 bases between. CDR3 coding DNA: TGTGCCAGCAGTGGTGATGGGGGGCCGAACACTGAAGCTTTCTTT. This gives the protein CASSGDGGPNTEAFF.

At least ten counts were recorded for this clone. The chain joins TRBV11-2 to TRBJ2-2; 11 nucleotides agree with TRBD2. The length of the CDR3 is 15 residues. Germline-derived CDR1 and CDR2 are SGHAT and FQNNGV. The V and J ends lost 3 bases and 5 bases, in that order; junction bases with no gene match: 2. The CDR3 loop reads CASSLASGGTGELFF. In DNA form, the CDR3 reads TGTGCCAGCAGCTTGGCTAGCGGGGGGACCGGGGAGCTGTTTTTT.

The chain joins TRBV18 to TRBJ1-2, with D possibly TRBD1 on 6 matching bases. Trimming left V 3 bases short and J 4 bases short, with 15 bases between. Looked up from germline, CDR1 is KGHSH and CDR2 is LQKENI. The CDR3 runs to 15 residues. The CDR3 protein is CASSPQTGLSYGYTF. The CDR3 nucleotides read TGTGCCAGCTCACCTCAGACAGGCCTTTCCTATGGCTACACCTTC.

On this clone: Other nucleotide sequences in the sample specify the same CDR3. The V and J genes are TRBV7-2 and TRBJ2-5; D ambiguous. The CDR3 contains 12 residues. The V gene lost 0 bases and the J gene lost 5 bases, with 4 bases spanning the gap. Germline loops: CDR1 SGHTA, CDR2 FQGNSA. DNA of the CDR3: TGTGCCAGCAGCTTAGCTGGCGAGACCCAGTACTTC. Protein product: CASSLAGETQYF. The full variable domain, rest sourced from reference TRBV7-2 and TRBJ2-5, is GAGVSQSPSNKVTEKGKDVELRCDPISGHTALYWYRQSLGQGLEFLIYFQGNSAPDKSGLPSDRFSAERTGGSVSTLTIQRTQQEDSAVYLCASSLAGETQYFGPGTRLLVL.

The CDR3 DNA reads TGTGCCAGCAGCTTAGGTATAGGAGCGTACCAAGAGACCCAGTACTTC. Its translation is CASSLGIGAYQETQYF. This chain links TRBV7-7 with TRBJ2-5; D remains ambiguous. There are 16 residues in the CDR3. Trimming cost V 1 base and J 0 bases, with 12 bases left between them. From germline, CDR1 is SSHAT and CDR2 FNYEAQ (reference sequence).

V usage is TRBV5-6 and J usage is TRBJ1-2; 8 nucleotides agree with TRBD1. Germline V gene data show CDR1 as SGHDT and CDR2 as YYEEEE. V lost 4 bases, J lost 3 bases, and 2 bases stayed unmatched. The CDR3 consists of 13 residues. This CDR3 is CASSPDRDYGYTF. The CDR3 nucleotides read TGTGCCAGCAGCCCGGACAGGGACTATGGCTACACCTTC.

Only a few counts were recorded for this clone. The genes are TRBV5-1 and TRBJ2-1; D is possibly TRBD2 (6 bases). Germline V lookup: CDR1 SGHRS, CDR2 YFSETQ. V was clipped by 5 bases and J by 6 bases, with 12 bases between them. This CDR3 spans 13 amino acids. The chain's CDR3 is CASSTPEGNEQFF. The CDR3 coding sequence is TGCGCCAGCAGTACCCCGGAGGGCAATGAGCAGTTCTTC. Together with reference TRBV5-1 and TRBJ2-1, the CDR3 gives the full variable domain: KAGVTQTPRYLIKTRGQQVTLSCSPISGHRSVSWYQQTPGQGLQFLFEYFSETQRNKGNFPGRFSGRQFSNSRSEMNVSTLELGDSALYLCASSTPEGNEQFFGPGTRLTVL.

V usage is TRBV27 and J usage is TRBJ2-1; a weak D match, TRBD1 (5 bases). This CDR3 spans 15 amino acids. The V end lost 4 bases, the J end lost 5 bases, and 15 bases lay between the germline ends. CDR1 is MNHEY, CDR2 SMNVEV, per germline (reference sequence). CDR3 region: CASSSPQTANNEQFF. In nucleotides, the CDR3 is TGTGCCAGCAGTTCCCCCCAGACAGCAAACAATGAGCAGTTCTTC.

CDR3 sequence: CASSLNTGVGNQPQHF. CDR3 nucleotide sequence: TGTGCCAGCAGTTTAAACACAGGGGTCGGAAATCAGCCCCAGCATTTT. This chain joins TRBV27 and TRBJ1-5, with 7 bases lining up with TRBD1. With 2 bases clipped from V and 4 bases from J, the junction kept 8 bases outside the gene matches. This CDR3 region has 16 residues. Looked up from germline, CDR1 is MNHEY and CDR2 is SMNVEV (reference sequence).

The rearrangement links TRBV4-3 to TRBJ1-6; D is unresolved. The V gene's germline CDR1 is LGHNA and CDR2 YSLEER. Deletions cut 2 bases from V and 7 bases from J, with 6 bases between. The CDR3 loop spans 13 amino acids. DNA of the CDR3: TGCGCCAGCAGCCAAAGCGGAAATTCACCCCTCCACTTT. Residues: CASSQSGNSPLHF.

By sample share, this clone is medium-sized. V usage is TRBV2 and J usage is TRBJ2-4, with a tentative D call TRBD1 (6 bases). The V and J ends lost 6 bases and 5 bases respectively, with 14 bases between them. CDR3 length: 14 amino acids. Germline assignment: CDR1 SNHLY and CDR2 FYNNEI. The CDR3 DNA sequence: TGTGCCAGCAGCCAAACAGGGTGGGAAAACATTCAGTACTTC. It is translated as CASSQTGWENIQYF.

The chain recombines TRBV30 with TRBJ2-3; 11 bases are shared with TRBD2. Trimming cost V 8 bases and J 1 base; bases outside gene matches: 8. The length of the CDR3 is 15 residues. Looked up from germline, CDR1 is GTSNPN and CDR2 is SVGIG (reference sequence). DNA of the CDR3: TGTGCCGCTAACTTAGCGGGGGGGGGCACAGATACGCAGTATTTT. Amino acid sequence: CAANLAGGGTDTQYF.

V is TRBV29-1 and J is TRBJ1-2; D is ambiguous. The V end was cut by 8 bases, the J end by 7 bases, with 11 bases between. Per the germline V gene, CDR1 is SQVTM and CDR2 is ANQGSEA. CDR3 length: 10 amino acids. The CDR3 DNA is TGCAGCATAAATATACCTGGCTACACCTTC. It yields the protein CSINIPGYTF.

This clone was found a few times. J is TRBJ2-7 and V is TRBV19, with 8 bases lining up with TRBD1. This CDR3 region has 13 residues. Germline V gives CDR1 LNHDA, CDR2 SQIVND (reference sequence). Unmatched junction bases numbered 4, after V lost 3 bases and J lost 6 bases. Here the CDR3 DNA reads TGTGCCAGTAGTATCGGACAGGGAAGCGAGCAGTACTTC. Its protein product is CASSIGQGSEQYF.